One and the same sample provided the 16 T cell receptor beta chains below, sequenced in a study of blood T cells in healthy people across ages. The second PCR ran roughly 7 to 12 cycles with a sample-barcoded 5' primer and J-beta primers. MiXCR, run by TCRdb on the 5' RACE reads, gives a single entry per CDR3 protein. The table shows about 760,000 distinct CDR3 sequences, with about 25% occurring only once. This sample was shared with a second study, whose subject was T cells of mothers and their children.

Source material: blood. The receptors here all came from a boy aged 5-17 years in good health.

The chain employs TRBV18 and TRBJ2-5; tentative D call: TRBD1 (5 bases). Trimming cost V 3 bases and J 2 bases, with 13 bases left between them. The CDR3 runs to 15 residues. Germline-derived CDR1 and CDR2 are KGHSH and LQKENI. The CDR3 bases are TGTGCCAGCTCACCTAGTAGGAGACAGCAAGAGACCCAGTACTTC. Protein sequence: CASSPSRRQQETQYF.

CDR3 in amino acids: CASSAPSLVVGETQYF. The CDR3 nucleotides are TGTGCCAGCAGTGCCCCCAGTCTAGTAGTCGGCGAGACCCAGTACTTC. The rearrangement joins TRBV28 to TRBJ2-5; D not certain. The germline CDR1 and CDR2 sequences are MDHEN and SYDVKM. The CDR3 has 16 residues. With 5 bases removed from V and 5 bases from J, the gap between germline ends came to 21 bases.

The J gene is TRBJ1-5, the V gene TRBV7-2; 9 nucleotides match TRBD1. Germline-derived CDR1 and CDR2 are SGHTA and FQGNSA. V was pared by 5 bases and J by 7 bases, with 9 bases of the junction left unmatched. The CDR3 runs to 15 residues. CDR3 region: CASSGRTGEGQPQHF. CDR3 bases: TGTGCCAGCAGCGGGCGGACAGGGGAGGGGCAGCCCCAGCATTTT.

The chain has TRBV27 and TRBJ1-1, with D possibly matching TRBD1 (5 bases). Germline V gene data show CDR1 as MNHEY and CDR2 as SMNVEV (reference sequence). The V and J ends lost 4 bases and 6 bases respectively, with 15 bases between them. This CDR3 is built from 14 residues. The CDR3 region is CASSSPTVGAEAFF. DNA of the CDR3: TGTGCCAGCAGTTCCCCGACGGTGGGGGCTGAAGCTTTCTTT.

This chain links TRBV29-1 with TRBJ2-1, with TRBD1 identical over 9 bases. The J segment lost 2 bases and the V segment lost 2 bases, leaving 4 bases of the junction unmatched. From germline, CDR1 is SQVTM and CDR2 ANQGSEA. The CDR3 has 15 residues. CDR3 in amino acids: CSVELRDRAYNEQFF. The DNA of the CDR3 is TGCAGCGTTGAACTCCGGGACAGGGCCTACAATGAGCAGTTCTTC.

This sequence joins TRBV5-6 and TRBJ2-5, with D maybe TRBD2 (5 bases). The DNA end favors TRBJ2-1, so the J call may be wrong. Germline CDR1 SGHDT, CDR2 YYEEEE. The length of the CDR3 is 13 residues. DNA for the CDR3: TGTGCCAGCAGCTTCGCAGGTGGGAGTGAGCAGTTCTTC. This codes for CASSFAGGSEQFF.

This clonotype has a count of ten or more. The rearrangement links TRBV4-1 to TRBJ2-1; 9 bases line up with TRBD2. With 1 base clipped from V and 3 bases from J, the junction kept 1 base outside the gene matches. CDR1 and CDR2 (germline): MGHRA, YSYEKL. The CDR3 spans 15 residues. CDR3 residues: CASSQARGGYNEQFF. The CDR3 coding sequence is TGCGCCAGCAGCCAAGCGCGGGGGGGCTACAATGAGCAGTTCTTC.

The chain couples TRBV29-1 to TRBJ2-7; the match to TRBD1 covers 7 bases. The ends lost 2 bases at V and 2 bases at J; junction bases unmatched: 6. This CDR3 spans 14 amino acids. Per the germline V gene, CDR1 is SQVTM and CDR2 is ANQGSEA. Here the CDR3 DNA reads TGCAGCGTTGAAACGACAGGGTTGGCCTACGAGCAGTACTTC. The encoded protein is CSVETTGLAYEQYF.

This clonotype was detected a few times. This chain joins TRBV4-1 and TRBJ2-1; the D gene is possibly TRBD1 (6 bases). Germline CDR1 and CDR2: MGHRA and YSYEKL. This CDR3 is 15 amino acids long. Trimming removed 0 bases at V and 3 bases at J, with 9 bases between. The DNA of the CDR3 is TGCGCCAGCAGCCAAGAGTCCAGGGGCTACAATGAGCAGTTCTTC. It translates to CASSQESRGYNEQFF.

The chain employs TRBV29-1 and TRBJ2-4; D is uncertain. V lost 3 bases, J lost 11 bases, and 11 bases lay in between. Germline-derived CDR1 and CDR2 are SQVTM and ANQGSEA. There are 11 residues in the CDR3. This chain's CDR3 is CSVEIGLLQYF. CDR3 DNA sequence: TGCAGCGTTGAGATTGGGCTCCTTCAGTACTTC.

In DNA form, the CDR3 reads TGCAGTGCTAGTCTGGGGACGGAACTTGCACCCCTCCACTTT. It specifies CSASLGTELAPLHF. The V gene is TRBV20-1, the J gene TRBJ1-6, with a tentative D call TRBD1 (5 bases). V lost 3 bases, J lost 11 bases, and 17 bases lay in between. The CDR3 length is 14 residues. Per germline, CDR1 DFQATT and CDR2 SNEGSKA (reference sequence).

This chain's CDR3 is CATSDNSGSRETQYF. The CDR3 DNA is TGTGCCACCAGTGATAACTCAGGAAGCCGAGAGACCCAGTACTTC. This chain joins TRBV24-1 and TRBJ2-5; no reliable D call. This CDR3 has 15 residues. Germline V gives CDR1 KGHDR, CDR2 SFDVKD. Trimming cost V 3 bases and J 4 bases, with 14 bases left between them.

The V and J genes are TRBV10-2 and TRBJ2-7; D may be TRBD2 (5 bases). Germline V gene sequence: CDR1 WSHSY, CDR2 SAAADI. The CDR3 sequence is 13 residues long. Trimming shortened V by 1 base and J by 6 bases, and 10 bases separated the two germline ends. The CDR3 loop is CASSEFARGEQYF. The CDR3 region has the DNA TGCGCCAGCAGTGAGTTTGCCCGGGGCGAGCAGTACTTC.

J is TRBJ2-2 and V is TRBV28; 7 nucleotides match TRBD2. The CDR3 loop spans 13 amino acids. V lost 10 bases, J lost 0 bases, and 2 bases stayed unmatched. Looked up from germline, CDR1 is MDHEN and CDR2 is SYDVKM. The chain's CDR3 is CAILASNTGELFF. CDR3 DNA sequence: TGTGCCATACTAGCGTCGAACACCGGGGAGCTGTTTTTT. The full variable domain, in which reference TRBV28 and TRBJ2-2 provide the parts outside the CDR3, is DVKVTQSSRYLVKRTGEKVFLECVQDMDHENMFWYRQDPGLGLRLIYFSYDVKMKEKGDIPEGYSVSREKKERFSLILESASTNQTSMYLCAILASNTGELFFGEGSRLTVL.

The chain combines TRBV7-2 with TRBJ2-1; maybe TRBD2 (5 bases). The CDR3 extends over 15 amino acids. Germline V gene sequence: CDR1 SGHTA, CDR2 FQGNSA. V was clipped by 5 bases and J by 4 bases, with 15 bases between them. This chain's CDR3 is CASSLISGIYNEQFF. The CDR3 bases are TGTGCCAGCAGCCTAATATCCGGGATATACAATGAGCAGTTCTTC.

There are a few counts of this clonotype. V usage is TRBV29-1 and J usage is TRBJ2-5; unclear D gene. CDR1 and CDR2 from the germline V gene are SQVTM and ANQGSEA. V was pared by 5 bases and J by 5 bases, with 18 bases between. This CDR3 has 14 residues. The CDR3 sequence: CSVSPRLVEETQYF. In nucleotides, the CDR3 is TGCAGCGTTTCTCCCAGGCTAGTTGAGGAGACCCAGTACTTC.